The TCR beta chain described here comes from a study of blood T cell repertoires in COVID-19. TCRdb keeps only in-frame clones here, not all; method: immunoSEQ multiplex PCR. Of around 300,000 clones in the sample, around 92% were seen once. In germline, CDR1 is LNHNV, CDR2 YYDKDF (reference sequence). Trimming stripped 0 bases from V and 7 bases from J, with 12 bases between. This CDR3 spans 14 amino acids. Sample: PBMCs or T cells enriched from blood (not recorded which). The chain combines TRBV15 with TRBJ1-2; D may be TRBD1 (5 bases). The clonotype comes from a woman aged 55-70 years who had recovered from COVID-19. CDR3 loop: CATSRDQGVSGYTF. The CDR3, as DNA: TGTGCCACCAGCAGAGATCAAGGGGTTAGTGGCTACACCTTC. Looking up the rest from reference TRBV15 and TRBJ1-2 gives the full variable domain: DAMVIQNPRYQVTQFGKPVTLSCSQTLNHNVMYWYQQKSSQAPKLLFHYYDKDFNNEADTPDNFQSRRPNTSFCFLDIRSPGLGDTAMYLCATSRDQGVSGYTFGSGTRLTVV.